These T cell receptor beta chains were read from a single sample in a study of blood T cell repertoires in COVID-19. The repertoire was sequenced with immunoSEQ multiplex PCR; TCRdb's copy has only in-frame clones and lacks some. There are 310,000 or so clones in the sample; roughly 87% occur only once, and about 8.9% lies in the top ten. Sequencing was done on a sample of PBMCs or T cells enriched from blood (not recorded which). The receptor source for this set is a young woman who had recovered from COVID-19. Each CDR3 is given with its conserved first and last residue. A D gene is named only where the DNA matches it firmly. Clone size appears in some rows only: once, few, many, or a class for an expanded clone.

clone_size,d_call,j_call,v_call,cdr3_aa,cdr3_nt
-,-,TRBJ2-4,TRBV28,CASSAGTAYIQYF,TGTGCCAGCAGTGCCGGGACTGCCTACATTCAGTACTTC
-,TRBD1,TRBJ2-2,TRBV29-1,CSVLRGMNTGELFF,TGCAGCGTTCTCAGGGGGATGAACACCGGGGAGCTGTTTTTT
-,-,TRBJ1-6,TRBV18,CASSPRQGIDSPLHF,TGTGCCAGCTCACCACGGCAGGGTATCGATTCACCCCTCCACTTT
-,-,TRBJ2-1,TRBV10-3,CAISEWQGRNNEQFF,TGTGCCATCAGTGAGTGGCAGGGCAGAAACAATGAGCAGTTCTTC
-,-,TRBJ1-5,TRBV4-3,CASSLTTTQAQHF,TGCGCCAGCAGCCTGACCACGACACAGGCCCAGCATTTT
few,-,TRBJ1-5,TRBV3-1/TRBV3-2,CASSQGGVDF,TGTGCCAGCAGCCAAGGGGGGGTGGATTTT
-,TRBD2,TRBJ2-1,TRBV15,CATSRDEALAGNEQFF,TGTGCCACCAGCAGAGACGAGGCCTTAGCGGGGAATGAGCAGTTCTTC
-,TRBD1,TRBJ1-5,TRBV28,CASSSGQGDQPQHF,TGTGCCAGCAGTTCGGGACAGGGCGATCAGCCCCAGCATTTT
-,-,TRBJ2-5,TRBV7-2,CASSVTGHPVETQYF,TGTGCCAGCAGCGTGACAGGTCATCCGGTGGAGACCCAGTACTTC
-,TRBD1,TRBJ1-6,TRBV2,CASSRGWDRDYNSPLHF,TGTGCCAGCTCAAGGGGTTGGGACAGGGACTATAATTCACCCCTCCACTTT
-,-,TRBJ2-5,TRBV11-2,CASSSSGVVETQYF,TGTGCCAGCAGCTCCTCAGGGGTCGTAGAGACCCAGTACTTC
-,-,TRBJ2-7,TRBV27,CASSSYGTYEQYF,TGTGCCAGCAGTTCCTACGGGACATACGAGCAGTACTTC
-,TRBD1,TRBJ2-5,TRBV9,CASSYRQGVEETQYF,TGTGCCAGCAGCTACAGACAGGGGGTCGAGGAGACCCAGTACTTC
-,TRBD2,TRBJ2-7,TRBV28,CASSPVGTSAYEQYF,TGTGCCAGCAGTCCCGTCGGGACTAGCGCCTACGAGCAGTACTTC
-,-,TRBJ2-4,TRBV6-4,CASRRLVMLQNIQYF,TGTGCCAGCAGGCGACTAGTGATGCTCCAAAACATTCAGTACTTC
-,-,TRBJ2-1,TRBV10-3,CAISTFDRGSYNEQFF,TGTGCCATCAGTACCTTCGACCGGGGGAGCTACAATGAGCAGTTCTTC
once,-,TRBJ2-2,TRBV5-8,CASSLRLRDTGELFF,TGTGCCAGCAGCTTGCGTTTGCGGGACACCGGGGAGCTGTTTTTT
-,TRBD1,TRBJ1-5,TRBV7-2,CASSPGTGYSNQPQHF,TGTGCCAGCAGCCCAGGGACAGGATATAGCAATCAGCCCCAGCATTTT
-,-,TRBJ1-1,TRBV7-8,CASSLRLSGRGTEAFF,TGTGCCAGCAGCTTAAGGTTGTCAGGGCGCGGCACTGAAGCTTTCTTT
-,-,TRBJ2-2,TRBV11-3,CASSLGRALFANTGELFF,TGTGCCAGCAGCTTAGGGCGGGCCCTCTTCGCGAACACCGGGGAGCTGTTTTTT
-,-,TRBJ1-1,TRBV11-2,CASSFRLNTEAFF,TGTGCCAGCAGCTTTCGTCTGAACACTGAAGCTTTCTTT
-,TRBD1,TRBJ1-1,TRBV19,CASSQGPNTEAFF,TGTGCCAGCTCACAGGGGCCGAACACTGAAGCTTTCTTT
-,TRBD1,TRBJ1-2,TRBV3-1/TRBV3-2,CASSQEWTGQGYGYTF,TGTGCCAGCAGCCAAGAATGGACAGGGCAGGGATATGGCTACACCTTC
-,-,TRBJ1-3,TRBV12-3/TRBV12-4,CASSLRSQNTIYF,TGTGCCAGCAGTTTACGATCCCAGAACACCATATATTTT
-,-,TRBJ1-5,TRBV7-8,CASSSRATGENQPQHF,TGTGCCAGCAGCTCCCGAGCTACGGGGGAGAATCAGCCCCAGCATTTT
-,TRBD2,TRBJ2-1,TRBV6-2/TRBV6-3,CASSLGVAGRSNEQFF,TGTGCCAGCAGCCTGGGAGTAGCGGGGAGGAGTAATGAGCAGTTCTTC
-,TRBD2,TRBJ2-5,TRBV4-3,CASSQDALAGGPQTQYF,TGCGCCAGCAGCCAAGATGCCTTGGCGGGGGGCCCTCAGACCCAGTACTTC
-,-,TRBJ1-1,TRBV7-8,CASSLAGMRGAMNTEAFF,TGTGCCAGCAGCTTAGCGGGGATGCGGGGGGCAATGAACACTGAAGCTTTCTTT
-,-,TRBJ1-3,TRBV5-1,CASSRDYPSGNTIYF,TGCGCCAGCAGCCGCGACTACCCCTCTGGAAACACCATATATTTT
-,TRBD2,TRBJ2-3,TRBV4-2,CASSQEGGRGGGTDTQYF,TGTGCCAGCAGCCAAGAAGGCGGGAGGGGGGGTGGCACAGATACGCAGTATTTT